Included here is one T cell receptor (beta chain) sequence, with context. Researchers ran immunoSEQ v3.0 at survey level. TCRdb's copy holds only in-frame clones and misses some; the assay was immunoSEQ multiplex PCR. The repertoire consists of some 45,000 clones, with roughly 86% occurring once and the leading ten covering around 4.7%. This sample stems from a study of long-term antiretroviral therapy in people with HIV. Per individual, the PBMC samples numbered at least one pre-ART and at least two post-ART. The sample was unsorted PBMCs, taken 0.1 years before starting antiretroviral therapy. The receptor was isolated from a woman aged 50 to 60 with HIV.

CDR3 sequence (DNA): TGTGCCAGCAGCTCGATAACACGGGGGGAAGCCTACGAGCAGTACTTC. Protein sequence: CASSSITRGEAYEQYF. V is TRBV7-9 and J is TRBJ2-7; 7 bases map to TRBD2. Germline CDR1 and CDR2: SEHNR and FQNEAQ (reference sequence). V lost 4 bases, J lost 2 bases, and 11 bases stayed unmatched. The CDR3 is 16 amino acids.